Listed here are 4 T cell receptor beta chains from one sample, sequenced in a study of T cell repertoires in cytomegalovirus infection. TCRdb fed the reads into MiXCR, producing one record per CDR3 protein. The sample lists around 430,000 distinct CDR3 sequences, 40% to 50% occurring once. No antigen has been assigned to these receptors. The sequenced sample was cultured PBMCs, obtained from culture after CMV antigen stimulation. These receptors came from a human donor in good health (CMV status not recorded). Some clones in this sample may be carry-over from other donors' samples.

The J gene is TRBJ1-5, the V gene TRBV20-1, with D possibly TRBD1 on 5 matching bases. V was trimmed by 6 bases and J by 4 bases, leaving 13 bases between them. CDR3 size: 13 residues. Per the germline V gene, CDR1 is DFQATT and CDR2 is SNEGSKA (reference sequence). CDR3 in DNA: TGCAGTGCCACGGGACCCCGAAATCAGCCCCAGCATTTT. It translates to CSATGPRNQPQHF.

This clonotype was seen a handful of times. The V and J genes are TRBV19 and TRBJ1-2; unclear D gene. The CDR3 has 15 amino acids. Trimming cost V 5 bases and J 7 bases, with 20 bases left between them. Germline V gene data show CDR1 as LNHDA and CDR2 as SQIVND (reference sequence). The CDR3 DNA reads TGTGCCAGTAGTGCAAGATTCGTACTCAACGGTGGCTACACCTTC. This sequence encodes CASSARFVLNGGYTF.

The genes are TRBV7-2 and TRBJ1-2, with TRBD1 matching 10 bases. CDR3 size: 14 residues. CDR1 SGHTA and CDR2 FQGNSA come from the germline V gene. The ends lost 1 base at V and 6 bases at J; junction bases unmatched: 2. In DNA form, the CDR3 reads TGTGCCAGCAGCTTAGTAGGGACAGGGGATGGCTACACCTTC. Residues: CASSLVGTGDGYTF. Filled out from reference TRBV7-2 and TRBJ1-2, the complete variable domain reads GAGVSQSPSNKVTEKGKDVELRCDPISGHTALYWYRQSLGQGLEFLIYFQGNSAPDKSGLPSDRFSAERTGGSVSTLTIQRTQQEDSAVYLCASSLVGTGDGYTFGSGTRLTVV.

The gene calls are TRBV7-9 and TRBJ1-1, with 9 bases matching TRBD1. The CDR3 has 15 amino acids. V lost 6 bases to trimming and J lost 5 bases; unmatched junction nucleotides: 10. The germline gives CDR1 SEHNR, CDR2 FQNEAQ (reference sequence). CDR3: CASSLPDRGETEAFF. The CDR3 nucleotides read TGTGCCAGCAGTTTACCCGACAGGGGGGAGACTGAAGCTTTCTTT.